What follows describes a single T cell receptor beta chain. The entry originates in a study of blood T cell repertoires in COVID-19. Across the whole study: The study drew acute and convalescent COVID-19 samples from the United States, Italy and Spain.

TCRdb keeps only in-frame clones here, not all; method: immunoSEQ multiplex PCR. The sample shows some 370,000 clones, 75% to 90% of them seen only once. Researchers sorted participants into cohorts using their self-reported clinical history. The recovered donors of Cohort 3 showed two negative PCRs, clearance, or symptom resolution. The germline gives CDR1 GTSNPN, CDR2 SVGIG (reference sequence). Trimming pared 0 bases from V and 5 bases from J, leaving 16 bases between. This CDR3 comprises 15 residues. This clonotype was sampled from a woman aged 45-65 years who had recovered from COVID-19. Sequencing was done on a sample of PBMCs or T cells enriched from blood (not recorded which). The chain has TRBV30 and TRBJ1-1; no definite D call. CDR3 in DNA: TGTGCCTGGAGTGTCCTTGGCTCTGGAGGGACTGAAGCTTTCTTT. As protein: CAWSVLGSGGTEAFF.